Shown below are 11 T cell receptor beta chains from a single sample sequenced in a study of blood T cell repertoires in COVID-19. Profiling relied on immunoSEQ multiplex PCR, and the TCRdb table lists in-frame clones only, not all of them. Of some 260,000 clones in the sample, roughly 88% are singletons; the top ten hold 0.65% to 0.8%. Material for sequencing was peripheral blood. The receptors derive from a human donor in a cohort sampled during active COVID-19.

In its sample, this clone was seen a few times. The chain combines TRBV4-3 with TRBJ1-2; D is ambiguous. Germline CDR1 is LGHNA and CDR2 is YSLEER. V lost 0 bases and J 12 bases, leaving 8 bases between the germline ends. The CDR3 is 11 residues long. CDR3 sequence (DNA): TGCGCCAGCAGCCAAGATACAGACCACACCTTC. As protein: CASSQDTDHTF.

This clone has more than one count but fewer than ten. This sequence joins TRBV27 and TRBJ2-1; tentative D call: TRBD1 (5 bases). CDR1 is MNHEY, CDR2 SMNVEV, per germline (reference sequence). The V and J ends lost 5 bases and 4 bases respectively, with 9 bases between them. There are 13 residues in the CDR3. This chain's CDR3 is CASSRRVYNEQFF. The CDR3 DNA is TGTGCCAGCAGTCGCAGGGTGTACAATGAGCAGTTCTTC.

This clone was detected a few times. The V and J genes are TRBV6-2 or TRBV6-3 and TRBJ1-1; D is unclear. The ends were cut back, 0 bases at V and 6 bases at J, with 5 bases in the middle. The CDR3 consists of 12 residues. Per the germline V gene, CDR1 is MNHEY and CDR2 is SVGEGT. CDR3 amino acids: CASSYSWPEAFF. The CDR3 nucleotides are TGTGCCAGCAGTTACTCTTGGCCTGAAGCTTTCTTT.

The V call is TRBV29-1, the J call TRBJ1-1; no reliable D call. CDR1 and CDR2 from the germline V gene are SQVTM and ANQGSEA. The CDR3 is 11 amino acids. V was cut by 1 base and J by 6 bases, with 6 bases left in between. CDR3 DNA: TGCAGCGTTGAAGGGTGGCCTGAAGCTTTCTTT. Translating gives CSVEGWPEAFF.

The gene calls are TRBV28 and TRBJ2-2; possibly TRBD2 for D (6 bases). Germline-derived CDR1 and CDR2 are MDHEN and SYDVKM. The CDR3 is made up of 14 amino acids. The V end lost 2 bases, the J end lost 7 bases, and 11 bases lay between the germline ends. This CDR3 is CASSLPRRGGELFF. For the CDR3, the DNA is TGTGCCAGCAGTTTACCTAGGAGGGGCGGGGAGCTGTTTTTT.

Only one count was recorded for this clone. The genes are TRBV13 and TRBJ2-7, with 10 bases matching TRBD1. CDR3 length: 15 residues. Germline CDR1 reads PRHDT; CDR2 reads FYEKMQ (reference sequence). The ends lost 4 bases at V and 6 bases at J; junction bases unmatched: 9. The chain's CDR3 is CASSSPGQGLGEQYF. In nucleotides, the CDR3 is TGTGCCAGCAGCTCACCGGGACAGGGGTTAGGCGAGCAGTACTTC.

V usage is TRBV7-5 and J usage is TRBJ1-1; TRBD1, the table's D call, lacks a check against the DNA. TRBV7-5 is deemed a pseudogene. This CDR3 contains 15 residues. CDR3 coding DNA: TGTGCCAGAAGCTTAGGGGGCACCAAGAACACTGAAGCTTTCTTT. Residues: CARSLGGTKNTEAFF.

The V gene is TRBV28, the J gene TRBJ1-1, with TRBD1 matching over 7 bases. The trim removed 5 bases at V and 6 bases at J, leaving 12 bases unmatched. This CDR3 contains 15 residues. CDR1 is MDHEN, CDR2 SYDVKM, per germline. The CDR3: CASSPLTGWYAEAFF. The CDR3 coding sequence is TGTGCCAGCAGTCCGTTGACAGGGTGGTACGCTGAAGCTTTCTTT. Drawing the rest from reference TRBV28 and TRBJ1-1, the complete variable domain is DVKVTQSSRYLVKRTGEKVFLECVQDMDHENMFWYRQDPGLGLRLIYFSYDVKMKEKGDIPEGYSVSREKKERFSLILESASTNQTSMYLCASSPLTGWYAEAFFGQGTRLTVV.

The V call is TRBV27, the J call TRBJ2-5; D is ambiguous. Trimming pared 6 bases from V and 2 bases from J, leaving 10 bases between. The germline CDR1 and CDR2 sequences are MNHEY and SMNVEV (reference sequence). The CDR3 extends over 13 amino acids. Written as DNA, the CDR3 is TGTGCCAGCAGCCCACGAGTACAAGAGACCCAGTACTTC. It is translated as CASSPRVQETQYF.

This clone was detected only a few times. This rearrangement joins TRBV20-1 to TRBJ1-2; the D is unclear. Germline V CDR1 and CDR2: DFQATT, SNEGSKA (reference sequence). V was pared by 3 bases and J by 4 bases, with 18 bases between. The CDR3 consists of 15 residues. Here the CDR3 reads CSASLSVRRSYGYTF. For the CDR3, the DNA is TGCAGTGCTAGTTTGTCGGTGAGGAGAAGCTATGGCTACACCTTC.

J is TRBJ1-3 and V is TRBV4-3; no firm D call. The CDR3 is made up of 17 amino acids. Trimming removed 1 base at V and 1 base at J, with 14 bases between. Germline-derived CDR1 and CDR2 are LGHNA and YSLEER. CDR3 nucleotide sequence: TGCGCCAGCAGCCAAGGGGAGGGCAAGATTTCTGGAAACACCATATATTTT. Its translation is CASSQGEGKISGNTIYF.